This T cell receptor (beta chain) emerged from a study of blood T cell repertoires in COVID-19 (dated by TCRdb to the early 2020s). About the study as a whole: Samples from collaborators originated in the United States, Italy and Spain and spanned both the acute and convalescent phases of COVID-19. Nearly every sample came with metadata listing a de-identified subject ID, COVID-19 status, age in years and sex. HLA class I and class II types, where available, came from metadata supplied by the sample provider rather than from assay-based typing. The dataset comprised deeply sampled blood TCRbeta repertoires from subjects exposed to, actively infected with, or recovered from COVID-19. Samples were obtained from the ongoing ImmuneRACE study (first 160 participants) and from over a thousand subjects provided by 6 global collaborators. The prospective study material was composed of cDNA or gDNA derived from T cells, B-cell-depleted T cells, or PBMCs. The repertoires were made available in a free public database intended to serve as a resource for research on the immune response to SARS-CoV-2. General study outcomes and caveats: Clinical and demographic metadata were provided uncurated, with the amount varying by source and participant.

CDR1 SGHNT and CDR2 YYREEE are derived from the germline V gene (reference sequence). Germline trimming amounts to 5 bases on V and 7 bases on J, with 6 as the count of junction bases outside the gene matches. Taken from cysteine to phenylalanine, the CDR3 has 13 residues. The sequence is cut down to CDR3 DNA, 39 bases in frame from base 1. The immunoSEQ Assay, a bias-controlled multiplex PCR, was used to amplify TCRbeta CDR3 regions from genomic DNA. Per the authors' processing: Nucleated cell counts per sample were estimated from amplification of reference gene primers within the assay. To quantify the absolute abundance of each unique TCRbeta CDR3 rearrangement, sequence reads were collapsed and filtered. For each sample, productive Simpson clonality was calculated by taking the square root of Simpson's diversity index across productive rearrangements. Here the immuneACCESS table is served through TCRdb, limited to in-frame sequences with V and J called. Missing clones are a known gap in these copies; in checked studies unresolved V genes cover under half, and the rest lacks a known reason. Clone size and the V and J calls come from that table; the DNA yielded D and trimming. The sample table records some 100,000 clones; approximately 91% of these occur just once. The top ten clones comprise roughly 1.9% of the sample.

Whole blood was collected in K2EDTA tubes by collaborating institutions according to the institutions' own protocols. For TCRbeta analysis, collaborator samples were shipped as frozen whole blood, as isolated PBMCs, or as DNA extracted from either sample type. About this clone: The antigen it recognizes is unknown. It has no much larger one-base neighbor in the sample; base qualities were not kept.

Recombination linked TRBV5-4 to TRBJ1-2; 9 nucleotides in the junction match TRBD1. The TCR originated in a man aged 50 to 60 with active COVID-19. The sequenced material came from peripheral blood. DNA sequence: TGTGCCAGCAGGATACAGGGGGCAAGTGGCTACACCTTC. It specifies CASRIQGASGYTF.